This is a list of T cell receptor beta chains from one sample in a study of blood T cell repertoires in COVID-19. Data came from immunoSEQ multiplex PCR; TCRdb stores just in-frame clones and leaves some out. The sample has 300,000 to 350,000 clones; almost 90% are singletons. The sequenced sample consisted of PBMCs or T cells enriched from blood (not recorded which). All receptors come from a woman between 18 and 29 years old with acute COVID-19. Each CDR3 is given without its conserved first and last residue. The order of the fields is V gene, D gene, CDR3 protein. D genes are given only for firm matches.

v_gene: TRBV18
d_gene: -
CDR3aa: ASSPRQHMNTEAF

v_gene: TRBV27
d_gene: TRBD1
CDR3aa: ASSYGQGRYGYT

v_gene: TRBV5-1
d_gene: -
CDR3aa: ASSLEGEGGYT

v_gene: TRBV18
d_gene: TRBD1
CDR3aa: ASSPSRGDQPQH

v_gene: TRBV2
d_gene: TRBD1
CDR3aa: ASPDGTARGSTQY

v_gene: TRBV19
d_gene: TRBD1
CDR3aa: ASSTGTGATGANVLT

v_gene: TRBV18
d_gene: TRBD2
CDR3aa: ASSSGGYNEQF

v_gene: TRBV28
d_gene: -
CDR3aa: ASTLPRTRVLGPQH

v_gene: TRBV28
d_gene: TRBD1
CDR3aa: ASSWSGQGTEAF

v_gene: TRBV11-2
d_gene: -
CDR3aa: ASSRSAGHVGTQY

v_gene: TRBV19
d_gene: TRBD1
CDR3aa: ASSPRQGNQPQH

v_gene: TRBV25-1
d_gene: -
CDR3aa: ASSVPNRASGNTIY

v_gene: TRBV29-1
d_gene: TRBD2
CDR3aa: SVEKRGLASEQY

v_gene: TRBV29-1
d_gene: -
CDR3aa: SVDRGNDEQY

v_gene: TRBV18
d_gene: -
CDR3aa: ASSPQEQGRGKNTEAF

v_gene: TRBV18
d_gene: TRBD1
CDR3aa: ASSPDREYQPQH

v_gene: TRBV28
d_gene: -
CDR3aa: ASKRYVPRNGNTIY

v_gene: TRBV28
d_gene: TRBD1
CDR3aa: ASSLWGQGQVWDEQF

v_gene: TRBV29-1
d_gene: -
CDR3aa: SVERQGRETQY

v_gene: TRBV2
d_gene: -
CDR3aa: ASSEARMSGNTIY

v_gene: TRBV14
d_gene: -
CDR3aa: ASSPGSGNTIY

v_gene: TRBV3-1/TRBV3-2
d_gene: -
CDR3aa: ASSQDSRNQPQH

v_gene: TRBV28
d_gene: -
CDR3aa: ASSLTRAGGYT

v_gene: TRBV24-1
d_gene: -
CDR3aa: ATSDGENQPQH

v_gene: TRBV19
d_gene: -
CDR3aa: ASSINVGVSEGKSPLH

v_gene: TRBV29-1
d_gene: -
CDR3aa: SVEPSRETQY

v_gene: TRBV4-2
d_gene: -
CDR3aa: ASSPQEGQLNTEAF

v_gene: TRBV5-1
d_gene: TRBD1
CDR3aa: ASSLTGQGLESQY

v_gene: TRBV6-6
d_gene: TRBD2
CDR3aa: ASRRSGANTGELF

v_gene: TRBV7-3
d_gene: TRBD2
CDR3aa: ASSLTTGGLGEQF

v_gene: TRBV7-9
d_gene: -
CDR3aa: ASSLQGREKLF

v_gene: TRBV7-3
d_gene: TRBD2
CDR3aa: ASSLRAGRPTGELF

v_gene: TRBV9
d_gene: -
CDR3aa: ASSVAAGAQGEQY

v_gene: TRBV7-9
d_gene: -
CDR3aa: ASSLGQDRSDTQY

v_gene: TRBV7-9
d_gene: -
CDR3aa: ASSDQKEPQETQY

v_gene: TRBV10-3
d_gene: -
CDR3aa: AISESRSDTEAF

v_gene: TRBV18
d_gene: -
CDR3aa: ASSPRIPRRTNYGYT

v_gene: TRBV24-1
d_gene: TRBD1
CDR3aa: ATSEAGQGPRKTQY

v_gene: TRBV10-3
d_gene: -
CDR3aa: AISGEINSPLH

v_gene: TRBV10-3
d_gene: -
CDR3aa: AISEISGSYGYT

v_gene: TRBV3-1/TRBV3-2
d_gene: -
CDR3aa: ASSQGGRLGEQY

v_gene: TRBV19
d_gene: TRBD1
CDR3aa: ASSRDRDYNEQF

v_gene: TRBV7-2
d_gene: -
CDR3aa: ASSLDPGGEQF

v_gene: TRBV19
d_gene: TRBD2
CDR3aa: ASSLGRCSGRSYEQY

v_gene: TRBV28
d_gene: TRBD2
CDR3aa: ASSATSGRSKWF

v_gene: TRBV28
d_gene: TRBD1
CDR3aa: ASSSQSDRGLRTEAF

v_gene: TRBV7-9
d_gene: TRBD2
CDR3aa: ASSITSALRNEQY

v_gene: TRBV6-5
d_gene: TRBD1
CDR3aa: ASSRNRGSEKLF

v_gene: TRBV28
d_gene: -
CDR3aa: ASILTRPNTEAF

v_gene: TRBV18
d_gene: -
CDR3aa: ASSPPLRDKETQY

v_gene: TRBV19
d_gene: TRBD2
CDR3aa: ASSMSSGAAYEQY